The 29 T cell receptor beta chains below all came from one sample that was sequenced in a study of cytomegalovirus exposure and HLA in healthy donors. The PCR made use of 60 Vbeta and 13 Jbeta primers. Data came from immunoSEQ multiplex PCR; TCRdb stores just in-frame clones and leaves some out. The top ten hold about 3.2% of the sample, which has 50,000 to 65,000 clones, about 73% seen once. The sample comprised PBMCs. The source is a man younger than 35 in good health and CMV-seronegative.

J is TRBJ2-7 and V is TRBV28; 12 nucleotides match TRBD2. Germline-derived CDR1 and CDR2 are MDHEN and SYDVKM. CDR3 size: 19 residues. V was pared by 0 bases and J by 0 bases, with 9 bases of the junction left unmatched. The CDR3 nucleotides read TGTGCCAGCAGTTTATGGGGAGGCGGACTAGCGGGAACCTCCTACGAGCAGTACTTC. Its translation is CASSLWGGGLAGTSYEQYF. The entire variable domain, with the rest obtained from reference TRBV28 and TRBJ2-7, is as follows: DVKVTQSSRYLVKRTGEKVFLECVQDMDHENMFWYRQDPGLGLRLIYFSYDVKMKEKGDIPEGYSVSREKKERFSLILESASTNQTSMYLCASSLWGGGLAGTSYEQYFGPGTRLTVT.

Comments on this clone: One junction end disagrees with the germline gene, perhaps due to a read error. The chain carries TRBV7-7 and TRBJ2-3; 10 bases align to TRBD1. This CDR3 is 15 amino acids long. Germline V gives CDR1 SSHAT, CDR2 FNYEAQ (reference sequence). In nucleotides, the CDR3 is TGTGCTAGCAGCCCGGGACAGGGGAGCACAGATACGCAGTATTTT. This gives the protein CASSPGQGSTDTQYF.

The chain uses TRBV28 and TRBJ2-7, with 9 bases identical to TRBD1. J gave up 2 bases and V 5 bases, and 7 bases lay outside the gene matches. The CDR3 spans 15 residues. Per germline, CDR1 MDHEN and CDR2 SYDVKM. In DNA, the CDR3 is TGTGCCAGCAGTCAACCGGGACAGGGCACCTACGAGCAGTACTTC. This codes for CASSQPGQGTYEQYF.

The CDR3 coding sequence is TGTGCCAGCAGCGCAGGGTGGAACACTGAAGCTTTCTTT. Translating gives CASSAGWNTEAFF. The V and J genes are TRBV14 and TRBJ1-1, with D possibly TRBD1 on 5 matching bases. The germline V gene encodes CDR1 SGHDN and CDR2 FVKESK. This CDR3 is built from 13 residues. V was clipped by 5 bases and J by 1 base, with 8 bases between them.

J is TRBJ2-7 and V is TRBV7-2, with 14 bases identical to TRBD2. The CDR3 extends over 14 amino acids. The J segment lost 11 bases and the V segment lost 0 bases, leaving 3 bases of the junction unmatched. Germline CDR1 and CDR2: SGHTA and FQGNSA. DNA for the CDR3: TGTGCCAGCAGCTTAGCAGGGACTAGCGGGAGCGAGTACTTC. Its protein is CASSLAGTSGSEYF. The full variable domain, its missing parts supplied by reference TRBV7-2 and TRBJ2-7, is GAGVSQSPSNKVTEKGKDVELRCDPISGHTALYWYRQSLGQGLEFLIYFQGNSAPDKSGLPSDRFSAERTGGSVSTLTIQRTQQEDSAVYLCASSLAGTSGSEYFGPGTRLTVT.

The chain carries TRBV10-1 and TRBJ1-1, with 10 bases aligning to TRBD1. This CDR3 has 15 amino acids. J lost 4 bases, V lost 3 bases, and 5 bases had no gene match. Germline lookup yields CDR1 WNHNN and CDR2 SYGVQD (reference sequence). In DNA form, the CDR3 reads TGCGCCAGCAGTGAAAAGGGACAGGGGCCCACTGAAGCTTTCTTT. Residues: CASSEKGQGPTEAFF.

V and J are TRBV14 and TRBJ2-5, with D maybe TRBD2 (6 bases). The CDR3 is 15 amino acids. Per the germline V gene, CDR1 is SGHDN and CDR2 is FVKESK. V dropped 5 bases and J dropped 0 bases, with 13 bases sitting between them. CDR3 sequence reads: CASSKGGRNQETQYF. The CDR3 nucleotides are TGTGCCAGCAGCAAGGGAGGACGGAACCAAGAGACCCAGTACTTC.

This clone is categorized as medium-sized. This chain's CDR3 is CASSSLGGGKFF. CDR3 coding DNA: TGTGCCAGCAGCTCCCTCGGCGGAGGGAAGTTCTTC. V usage is TRBV7-9 and J usage is TRBJ2-1; D perhaps matches TRBD2 (6 bases). This CDR3 contains 12 residues. Per the germline V gene, CDR1 is SEHNR and CDR2 is FQNEAQ (reference sequence). V was trimmed by 4 bases and J by 14 bases, leaving 15 bases between them.

The V call is TRBV29-1, the J call TRBJ2-5; D remains ambiguous. This CDR3 has 11 residues. V was clipped by 8 bases and J by 4 bases, with 11 bases between them. CDR1 is SQVTM and CDR2 is ANQGSEA in the germline V gene. The chain's CDR3 is CSIRVGETQYF. The DNA of the CDR3 is TGCAGCATCCGGGTGGGAGAGACCCAGTACTTC.

The chain recombines TRBV2 with TRBJ2-4, with D possibly being TRBD2 (6 bases). V was clipped by 4 bases and J by 5 bases, with 12 bases between them. The CDR3 is 14 amino acids. Germline lookup yields CDR1 SNHLY and CDR2 FYNNEI. CDR3 DNA: TGTGCCAGCAGTGTAGAGGCGGGACAAAACATTCAGTACTTC. It is translated as CASSVEAGQNIQYF.

V gene TRBV5-1 combines with J gene TRBJ2-7; 10 nucleotides align to TRBD1. The trim removed 1 base at V and 4 bases at J, leaving 11 bases unmatched. Germline lookup yields CDR1 SGHRS and CDR2 YFSETQ. This CDR3 is 17 amino acids long. DNA of the CDR3: TGCGCCAGCAGCTTGAATTCAGGACCGGGACAGGGGTACGAGCAGTACTTC. Its translation: CASSLNSGPGQGYEQYF.

This sequence joins TRBV18 and TRBJ1-5; TRBD1 is a possible D gene (5 bases). With 3 bases removed from V and 7 bases from J, the gap between germline ends came to 13 bases. Germline V gene lookup returns CDR1 KGHSH and CDR2 LQKENI. The CDR3 length is 14 residues. The CDR3 bases are TGTGCCAGCTCACCCCAGTGGGGGGAGCAGCCCCAGCATTTT. Translating gives CASSPQWGEQPQHF.

The gene calls are TRBV29-1 and TRBJ2-7; D gene ambiguous. CDR3 size: 13 residues. Germline values: CDR1 SQVTM, CDR2 ANQGSEA. V was clipped by 2 bases and J by 6 bases, with 14 bases between them. The CDR3 loop is CSVERYPSGEQYF. The CDR3 nucleotides read TGCAGCGTTGAAAGATATCCTAGTGGCGAGCAGTACTTC.

This chain joins TRBV4-1 and TRBJ2-7, with TRBD1 matching 7 bases. This CDR3 comprises 14 residues. CDR1 is MGHRA and CDR2 is YSYEKL in the germline V gene. The V segment lost 4 bases and the J segment 3 bases; nucleotides outside the gene matches: 6. In DNA, the CDR3 is TGCGCCAGCAGCCCGGGACAGTCATACTACGAGCAGTACTTC. It codes for CASSPGQSYYEQYF.

The CDR3 DNA follows: TGTGCCAGCAGTTATAGGCAGGGGGGCATGAACACTGAAGCTTTCTTT. It translates to CASSYRQGGMNTEAFF. This chain links TRBV6-5 with TRBJ1-1; 7 bases align to TRBD1. Losses at the gene ends were 3 bases for V and 0 bases for J; bases not matched to a gene: 7. The V gene's germline CDR1 is MNHEY and CDR2 SVGAGI. There are 16 residues in the CDR3.

The chain carries TRBV28 and TRBJ1-1, with 10 bases aligning to TRBD1. The CDR3 loop spans 16 amino acids. Per the germline V gene, CDR1 is MDHEN and CDR2 is SYDVKM. V dropped 4 bases and J dropped 4; count of bases not matched to a gene: 9. CDR3 protein: CASSSLRDRGGTEAFF. DNA for the CDR3: TGTGCCAGCAGTTCTCTCCGGGACAGGGGAGGCACTGAAGCTTTCTTT.

V and J are TRBV28 and TRBJ1-1, with 8 nucleotides matching TRBD1. This CDR3 spans 14 amino acids. Trimming at V came to 5 bases and at J to 8 bases, leaving 10 bases not matched to a gene. Germline CDR1 and CDR2: MDHEN and SYDVKM. CDR3 nucleotide sequence: TGTGCCAGCAGTCGCAGCAGGGGGCTGGGGGAAGCTTTCTTT. It specifies CASSRSRGLGEAFF. Filled out from reference TRBV28 and TRBJ1-1, the complete variable domain reads DVKVTQSSRYLVKRTGEKVFLECVQDMDHENMFWYRQDPGLGLRLIYFSYDVKMKEKGDIPEGYSVSREKKERFSLILESASTNQTSMYLCASSRSRGLGEAFFGQGTRLTVV.

This chain links TRBV6-5 with TRBJ1-2, with D hard to call. Trimming shortened V by 4 bases and J by 6 bases, and 12 bases separated the two germline ends. Germline values: CDR1 MNHEY, CDR2 SVGAGI. The CDR3 contains 13 residues. CDR3 DNA: TGTGCCAGCAGTTCCCTCGGCCTAGATGGCTACACCTTC. Translating gives CASSSLGLDGYTF.

The chain carries TRBV7-8 and TRBJ2-7, with D possibly being TRBD2 (6 bases). Germline V gene lookup returns CDR1 SGHVS and CDR2 FQNEAQ. The CDR3 is 15 amino acids. The ends were cut back, 1 base at V and 6 bases at J, with 16 bases in the middle. DNA of the CDR3: TGTGCCAGCAGCTTAGAAGGGACTTTCCGGGGCGAGCAGTACTTC. Translating it yields CASSLEGTFRGEQYF. Drawing the rest from reference TRBV7-8 and TRBJ2-7, the complete variable domain is GAGVSQSPRYKVAKRGQDVALRCDPISGHVSLFWYQQALGQGPEFLTYFQNEAQLDKSGLPSDRFFAERPEGSVSTLKIQRTQQEDSAVYLCASSLEGTFRGEQYFGPGTRLTVT.

The V and J genes are TRBV4-2 and TRBJ1-1; D uncertain. CDR1 and CDR2 (germline): LGHNA, YNFKEQ. V was clipped by 0 bases and J by 0 bases, with 5 bases between them. There are 14 residues in the CDR3. CDR3 nucleotide sequence: TGTGCCAGCAGCCAAGATGAGATGAACACTGAAGCTTTCTTT. It translates to CASSQDEMNTEAFF.

The genes are TRBV7-2 and TRBJ2-3, with 10 bases that match TRBD2. CDR1 and CDR2 from the germline V gene are SGHTA and FQGNSA. CDR3 length: 16 residues. V gave up 0 bases and J gave up 1 base; unmatched junction bases: 1. The CDR3 coding sequence is TGTGCCAGCAGCTTAGCAGGGACTAGCGGCACAGATACGCAGTATTTT. Amino acid sequence: CASSLAGTSGTDTQYF. The whole variable domain, filled in from reference TRBV7-2 and TRBJ2-3, reads GAGVSQSPSNKVTEKGKDVELRCDPISGHTALYWYRQSLGQGLEFLIYFQGNSAPDKSGLPSDRFSAERTGGSVSTLTIQRTQQEDSAVYLCASSLAGTSGTDTQYFGPGTRLTVL.

In the case of this clone: One end of the junction fails to match germline, which may point to a read error. The chain links TRBV29-1 to TRBJ1-3; 9 nucleotides match TRBD1. The CDR3 has 13 amino acids. The germline V gene encodes CDR1 SQVTM and CDR2 ANQGSEA. The CDR3 bases are TGCAGCGTTATACAGGGGGCTGGATACACCATATATTTT. Amino acids: CSVIQGAGYTIYF.

This clone was recorded once. The chain carries TRBV7-6 and TRBJ2-3, with 12 bases aligning to TRBD2. Trimming cost V 5 bases and J 4 bases; bases outside gene matches: 4. CDR1 and CDR2 from the germline V gene are SGHVS and FNYEAQ. The CDR3 is 15 amino acids. DNA of the CDR3: TGTGCCAGCAGCCTACTAGCGGGAGGACCAGATACGCAGTATTTT. Its protein is CASSLLAGGPDTQYF. Full variable domain (missing parts from reference TRBV7-6 and TRBJ2-3): GAGVSQSPRYKVTKRGQDVALRCDPISGHVSLYWYRQALGQGPEFLTYFNYEAQQDKSGLPNDRFSAERPEGSISTLTIQRTEQRDSAMYRCASSLLAGGPDTQYFGPGTRLTVL.

This clone appeared a few times. The rearrangement uses TRBV7-8 and TRBJ1-3, with a weak D call TRBD1 (6 bases). CDR3 length: 14 amino acids. CDR1 and CDR2 (germline): SGHVS, FQNEAQ. V shed 4 bases and J shed 2 bases, with 9 bases lying between them. The CDR3 sequence: CASSSRDTGNTIYF. The CDR3 DNA is TGTGCCAGCAGCTCCCGGGACACTGGAAACACCATATATTTT.

The chain couples TRBV6-5 to TRBJ1-2; 7 bases line up with TRBD1. The trim removed 4 bases at V and 7 bases at J, leaving 12 bases unmatched. Looked up from germline, CDR1 is MNHEY and CDR2 is SVGAGI. This CDR3 region has 15 residues. The CDR3 here is CASSSPTRGPGGYTF. The CDR3 DNA reads as TGTGCCAGCAGTTCTCCGACAAGGGGGCCTGGTGGCTACACCTTC.

This clone was recorded a few times. The rearrangement links TRBV6-5 to TRBJ2-1, with 7 bases fitting TRBD2. After removal of 6 bases from V and 8 bases from J, the junction contained 13 bases not matched to a gene. The germline V gene has CDR1 MNHEY and CDR2 SVGAGI. The CDR3 totals 15 residues. CDR3 sequence: CASSRDLTSRYEQFF. DNA for the CDR3: TGTGCCAGCAGCCGGGACCTGACTAGCCGATATGAGCAGTTCTTC.

The chain has TRBV5-1 and TRBJ1-2; 8 nucleotides agree with TRBD1. The CDR3 runs 14 residues. Germline V gene data show CDR1 as SGHRS and CDR2 as YFSETQ. V dropped 7 bases and J dropped 6; count of bases not matched to a gene: 11. CDR3 sequence: CASGPDRAFDGYTF. DNA of the CDR3: TGCGCCAGCGGACCGGACAGGGCGTTCGATGGCTACACCTTC. The full variable domain, rest sourced from reference TRBV5-1 and TRBJ1-2, is KAGVTQTPRYLIKTRGQQVTLSCSPISGHRSVSWYQQTPGQGLQFLFEYFSETQRNKGNFPGRFSGRQFSNSRSEMNVSTLELGDSALYLCASGPDRAFDGYTFGSGTRLTVV.

The chain uses TRBV7-2 and TRBJ1-5; D is possibly TRBD1 (5 bases). The CDR3 has 14 amino acids. The V end lost 2 bases, the J end lost 7 bases, and 12 bases lay between the germline ends. Germline loops: CDR1 SGHTA, CDR2 FQGNSA. This CDR3 reads CASSLSGFGQPQHF. Written as DNA, the CDR3 is TGTGCCAGCAGCTTATCAGGGTTCGGCCAGCCCCAGCATTTT.

The gene calls are TRBV9 and TRBJ2-3, with D maybe TRBD1 (6 bases). The CDR3 length is 14 residues. In germline, CDR1 is SGDLS, CDR2 YYNGEE. Trimming cost V 6 bases and J 2 bases, with 13 bases left between them. CDR3 protein: CASTGRDTTDTQYF. Written as DNA, the CDR3 is TGTGCCAGCACGGGTCGGGACACCACAGATACGCAGTATTTT.